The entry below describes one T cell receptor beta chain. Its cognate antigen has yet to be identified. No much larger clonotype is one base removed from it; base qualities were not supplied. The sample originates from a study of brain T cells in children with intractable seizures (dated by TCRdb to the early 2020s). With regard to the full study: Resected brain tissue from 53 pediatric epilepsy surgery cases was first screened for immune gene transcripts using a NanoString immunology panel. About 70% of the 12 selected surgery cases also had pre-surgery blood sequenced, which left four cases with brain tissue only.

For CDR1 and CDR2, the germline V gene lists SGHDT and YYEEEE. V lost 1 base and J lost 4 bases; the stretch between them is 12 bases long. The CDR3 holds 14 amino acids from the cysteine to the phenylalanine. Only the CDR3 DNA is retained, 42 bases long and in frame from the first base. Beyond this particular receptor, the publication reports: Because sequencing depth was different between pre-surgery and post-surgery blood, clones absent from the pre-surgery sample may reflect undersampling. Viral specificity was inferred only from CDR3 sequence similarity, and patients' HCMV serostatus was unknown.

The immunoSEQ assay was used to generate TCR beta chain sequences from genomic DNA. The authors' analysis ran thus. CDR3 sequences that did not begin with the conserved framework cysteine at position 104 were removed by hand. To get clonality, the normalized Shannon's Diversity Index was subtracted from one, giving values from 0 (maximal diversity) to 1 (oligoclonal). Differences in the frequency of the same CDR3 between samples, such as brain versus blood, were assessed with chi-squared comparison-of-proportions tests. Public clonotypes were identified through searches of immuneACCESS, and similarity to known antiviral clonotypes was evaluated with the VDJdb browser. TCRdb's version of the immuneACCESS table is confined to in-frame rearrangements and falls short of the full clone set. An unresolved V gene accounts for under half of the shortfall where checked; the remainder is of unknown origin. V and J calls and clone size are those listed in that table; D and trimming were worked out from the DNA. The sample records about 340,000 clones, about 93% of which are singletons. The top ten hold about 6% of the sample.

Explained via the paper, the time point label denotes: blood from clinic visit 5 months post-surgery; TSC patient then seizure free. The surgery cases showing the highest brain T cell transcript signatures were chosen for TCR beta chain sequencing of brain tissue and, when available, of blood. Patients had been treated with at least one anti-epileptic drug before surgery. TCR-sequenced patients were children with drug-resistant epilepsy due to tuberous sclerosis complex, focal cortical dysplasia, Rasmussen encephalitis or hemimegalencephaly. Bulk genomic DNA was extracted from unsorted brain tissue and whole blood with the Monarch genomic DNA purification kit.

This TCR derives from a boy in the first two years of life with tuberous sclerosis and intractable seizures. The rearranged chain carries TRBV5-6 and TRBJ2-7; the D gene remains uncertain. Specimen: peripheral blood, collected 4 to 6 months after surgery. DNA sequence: TGTGCCAGCAGCTTGAGGTGGTCAGATTACGAGCAGTACTTC. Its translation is CASSLRWSDYEQYF.